Listed below are T cell receptor beta chains from one sample, sequenced in a study of human T cells and chemical hapten exposure. MiXCR, run by TCRdb on the RACE reads, gives a single entry per CDR3 protein. The table records some 79,000 distinct CDR3 sequences, 9.5% to 14% of them present only once. Source: whole blood, taken in connection with sensitization to the hapten diphenylcyclopropenone (DPC). These receptors all come from a woman aged 45-65 years with alopecia areata. Some clones in this sample may be carry-over from other donors' samples. Both conserved end residues are part of each CDR3. A D gene is named only where the DNA matches it firmly. The size field is filled for only some rows; it gives once, few, many or a size class.

. TRBJ2-7 few 16 TRBV4-3 CASSQDFGELAYEQYF TGCGCCAGCAGCCAAGATTTCGGGGAGCTCGCCTACGAGCAGTACTTC
TRBD1 TRBJ1-1 . 14 TRBV20-1 CSARYRGRYTEAFF TGCAGTGCTAGATACAGGGGGCGGTACACTGAAGCTTTCTTT
TRBD2 TRBJ2-1 . 15 TRBV20-1 CSAPEGTSAYNEQFF TGCAGTGCCCCCGAAGGGACTAGCGCATACAATGAGCAGTTCTTC
. TRBJ2-1 many 16 TRBV10-2 CASSVERPSSYNEQFF TGCGCCAGCAGTGTGGAGCGCCCGAGCTCCTACAATGAGCAGTTCTTC
TRBD1 TRBJ2-4 few 13 TRBV2 CASSEWTGNIQYF TGTGCCAGCAGTGAGTGGACAGGGAACATTCAGTACTTC
TRBD2 TRBJ2-3 many 15 TRBV12-3/TRBV12-4 CASRKRTSDTDTQYF TGTGCCAGCAGGAAGCGGACTAGCGACACAGATACGCAGTATTTT
. TRBJ1-5 . 15 TRBV11-2 CASSLVDISNQPQHF TGTGCCAGCAGCTTAGTTGACATCAGCAATCAGCCCCAGCATTTT
. TRBJ1-3 many 14 TRBV7-3 CASSLTPSGNTIYF TGTGCCAGCAGCTTAACCCCCTCTGGAAACACCATATATTTT
. TRBJ2-7 . 16 TRBV20-1 CSARDANWRNSYEQYF TGCAGTGCTAGAGATGCCAACTGGCGGAACTCCTACGAGCAGTACTTC
. TRBJ2-2 . 13 TRBV29-1 CSVGWTNTGELFF TGCAGCGTAGGGTGGACGAACACCGGGGAGCTGTTTTTT
. TRBJ2-3 . 17 TRBV21-1 CASSKTSGTACTDTQYF TGTGCCAGCAGCAAAACCTCCGGGACAGCCTGCACAGATACGCAGTATTTT
. TRBJ2-7 few 15 TRBV21-1 CASSKGARWVYEQYF TGTGCCAGCAGCAAAGGGGCAAGGTGGGTCTACGAGCAGTACTTC
TRBD1 TRBJ2-2 few 15 TRBV19 CASSPDRGNTGELFF TGTGCCAGTAGTCCGGACAGGGGGAACACCGGGGAGCTGTTTTTT
TRBD2 TRBJ2-7 . 14 TRBV6-2/TRBV6-3 CASGGGLAVHEQYF TGTGCCAGCGGAGGGGGACTAGCTGTCCACGAGCAGTACTTC
TRBD1 TRBJ2-3 many 14 TRBV10-3 CAIRSDRATDTQYF TGTGCCATCAGGTCGGACAGGGCGACAGATACGCAGTATTTT
. TRBJ2-7 . 12 TRBV30 CAWSVSVNEQYF TGTGCCTGGAGTGTGAGCGTAAACGAGCAGTACTTC
. TRBJ2-7 few 15 TRBV5-1 CASSLEGDRPYEQYF TGCGCCAGCAGCTTGGAGGGGGACCGCCCCTACGAGCAGTACTTC
. TRBJ1-1 . 15 TRBV28 CASTLGGGRGTEAFF TGTGCCAGCACCCTGGGGGGCGGGAGAGGCACTGAAGCTTTCTTT
. TRBJ2-2 few 15 TRBV25-1 CASSESHRKTGELFF TGTGCCAGCAGTGAAAGTCACAGAAAGACCGGGGAGCTGTTTTTT
. TRBJ2-1 many 16 TRBV19 CASTRELAHAYNEQFF TGTGCCAGTACCAGAGAACTAGCCCACGCCTACAATGAGCAGTTCTTC
. TRBJ2-1 . 16 TRBV20-1 CSALTRDTSSYNEQFF TGCAGTGCACTGACCCGGGACACAAGCTCCTACAATGAGCAGTTCTTC
. TRBJ1-1 many 15 TRBV6-5 CASSRAGQPNTEAFF TGTGCCAGCAGTCGGGCTGGACAGCCCAACACTGAAGCTTTCTTT
TRBD1 TRBJ2-7 many 14 TRBV6-1 CASSDQTGRYEQYF TGTGCCAGCAGTGATCAGACAGGGCGCTACGAGCAGTACTTC
. TRBJ2-7 few 11 TRBV3-1 CASSQAHEQYF TGTGCCAGCAGCCAAGCCCACGAGCAGTACTTC
. TRBJ2-5 . 13 TRBV20-1 CSATGTVQETQYF TGCAGTGCCACCGGGACCGTGCAAGAGACCCAGTACTTC
. TRBJ2-7 . 14 TRBV18 CASSPPLAVHEQYF TGTGCCAGCTCACCACCATTGGCAGTCCACGAGCAGTACTTC
. TRBJ2-5 . 14 TRBV20-1 CSARVRHTQETQYF TGCAGTGCTAGAGTCCGGCATACGCAAGAGACCCAGTACTTC
. TRBJ1-1 few 13 TRBV5-1 CASSWEMNTEAFF TGCGCCAGCAGCTGGGAAATGAACACTGAAGCTTTCTTT
TRBD1 TRBJ1-1 many 13 TRBV7-9 CASSLVGQGEAFF TGTGCCAGCAGCTTAGTGGGACAGGGGGAAGCTTTCTTT
. TRBJ2-2 few 15 TRBV11-2 CASSLGLLNTGELFF TGTGCCAGCAGCTTAGGACTCCTGAACACCGGGGAGCTGTTTTTT
. TRBJ2-5 many 12 TRBV20-1 CSARLRQETQYF TGCAGTGCTAGACTCCGTCAAGAGACCCAGTACTTC
. TRBJ2-3 . 13 TRBV20-1 CSARATGTDTQYF TGCAGTGCTAGAGCGACAGGCACAGATACGCAGTATTTT
. TRBJ1-5 . 15 TRBV5-1 CASSPDGSSNQPQHF TGCGCCAGCAGCCCGGACGGGAGTAGCAATCAGCCCCAGCATTTT
. TRBJ2-5 many 15 TRBV19 CATKLGGARGETQYF TGTGCCACTAAATTGGGGGGGGCCCGCGGGGAGACCCAGTACTTC
. TRBJ2-7 many 13 TRBV27 CASSTSNPYEQYF TGTGCCAGCAGTACTTCTAACCCGTACGAGCAGTACTTC
TRBD2 TRBJ2-7 . 14 TRBV20-1 CSAAPLAGPYEQYF TGCAGTGCTGCTCCACTAGCGGGGCCCTACGAGCAGTACTTC
TRBD2 TRBJ2-1 many 14 TRBV7-2 CASSSRLALNEQFF TGTGCCAGCAGCTCCAGACTAGCGCTCAATGAGCAGTTCTTC
. TRBJ2-1 many 15 TRBV18 CASSSGVSSYNEQFF TGTGCCAGCTCGTCCGGGGTGAGCTCCTACAATGAGCAGTTCTTC
. TRBJ2-1 few 15 TRBV5-1 CASSLAQGKGSEQFF TGCGCCAGCAGCTTGGCCCAGGGGAAAGGGAGTGAGCAGTTCTTC
TRBD2 TRBJ2-3 many 16 TRBV30 CAFSSGIIPSTDTQYF TGTGCCTTCTCTAGCGGGATAATTCCGAGCACAGATACGCAGTATTTT
. TRBJ2-1 . 15 TRBV12-3/TRBV12-4 CASSQERVSYNEQFF TGTGCCAGCAGCCAGGAGCGGGTCTCCTACAATGAGCAGTTCTTC
TRBD2 TRBJ2-3 many 14 TRBV18 CASSPSGSADTQYF TGTGCCAGCTCACCTAGCGGGAGTGCGGATACGCAGTATTTT
. TRBJ2-7 many 17 TRBV12-3/TRBV12-4 CASSATPGPVITYEQYF TGTGCCAGCAGTGCGACGCCGGGACCCGTAATAACCTACGAGCAGTACTTC
TRBD2 TRBJ2-5 many 14 TRBV18 CASSPRGSLETQYF TGTGCCAGCTCACCACGCGGGAGTCTCGAGACCCAGTACTTC
TRBD1 TRBJ1-1 few 15 TRBV6-2/TRBV6-3 CASSLQGGPNTEAFF TGTGCCAGCAGCCTCCAAGGGGGCCCGAACACTGAAGCTTTCTTT
. TRBJ1-1 few 12 TRBV10-3 CAISDPGGQAFF TGTGCCATCAGTGACCCTGGGGGGCAAGCTTTCTTT
. TRBJ2-3 . 15 TRBV2 CASSERVEFADTQYF TGTGCCAGCAGTGAGAGGGTGGAGTTTGCAGATACGCAGTATTTT
. TRBJ1-1 . 11 TRBV20-1 CSGLNDTEAFF TGCAGTGGCCTTAACGATACTGAAGCTTTCTTT
TRBD1 TRBJ2-7 . 13 TRBV29-1 CSGGQSLSYEQYF TGCAGCGGGGGACAGAGCCTCTCCTACGAGCAGTACTTC
TRBD2 TRBJ2-1 . 16 TRBV20-1 CSARDDTSGSYNEQFF TGCAGTGCTAGAGACGATACTAGCGGCTCCTACAATGAGCAGTTCTTC
. TRBJ2-4 medium-sized 13 TRBV5-1 CASRAPSENIQYF TGCGCCAGCAGGGCCCCTAGCGAAAACATTCAGTACTTC
. TRBJ1-5 . 16 TRBV6-2/TRBV6-3 CASSYAGTPGNQPQHF TGTGCCAGCAGCTACGCCGGGACCCCGGGGAATCAGCCCCAGCATTTT
. TRBJ1-1 . 13 TRBV5-1 CASSGQMNTEAFF TGCGCCAGCAGCGGACAGATGAACACTGAAGCTTTCTTT